This T cell receptor beta chain was captured in a study of shared clonotypes between healthy human individuals. Terminally differentiated effector memory CD45RA+ cells were excluded by CCR7 positive selection of CD45RO-negative cells. The donor cohort consisted entirely of Caucasian adults residing in Nashville, Tennessee. V was trimmed by 0 bases and J by 4 bases, leaving 7 bases between them. From germline, CDR1 is SGDLS and CDR2 YYNGEE. This CDR3 region has 13 residues. Generated by immunoSEQ multiplex PCR, the TCRdb table keeps only in-frame clones and is missing some. The table lists some 2,000,000 clones, around 96% of them singletons.

This chain links TRBV9 with TRBJ1-2; D is unclear. The specimen was naive CD8+ T cells sorted from blood. The clonotype was recovered from a man in his late teens or twenties in good health. This CDR3 is CASSVELGYGYTF. In DNA, the CDR3 is TGTGCCAGCAGCGTAGAATTGGGCTATGGCTACACCTTC.